The next 12 T cell receptor beta chains were all read from a single sample in a study of shared clonotypes between healthy human individuals. Method: immunoSEQ multiplex PCR; TCRdb's copy keeps in-frame clones and lacks some. The top ten clones hold 0.37% of a sample with about 2.3 million clones, 85% to 95% of them seen once. The sample consisted of naive CD4+ T cells from PBMCs. Subset reported: CD45RA+ positively selected. Source of these receptors: a man aged 18 to 29 in good health. Some clones in this sample may be carry-over from other donors' samples.

V and J are TRBV6-4 and TRBJ2-5, with TRBD2 as a possible D gene (6 bases). With the DNA end fitting TRBJ2-7 better, the J assignment may be wrong. CDR3 length: 15 amino acids. Germline V gives CDR1 MRHNA, CDR2 SNTAGT. The CDR3, as DNA: TGTGCCAGCAGCCGAGGGACTCCCAGCTCCTACGAGCAGTACTTC. This sequence encodes CASSRGTPSSYEQYF.

This chain connects TRBV5-6 to TRBJ2-7; D may match TRBD1 or TRBD2 (6 bases each). Germline V lookup: CDR1 SGHDT, CDR2 YYEEEE. This CDR3 spans 15 amino acids. V was trimmed by 2 bases and J by 3 bases, leaving 15 bases between them. In DNA form, the CDR3 reads TGTGCCAGCAGCTTTGGCCCGGGGGCCTACTACGAGCAGTACTTC. The encoded protein is CASSFGPGAYYEQYF. Full variable domain (missing parts from reference TRBV5-6 and TRBJ2-7): DAGVTQSPTHLIKTRGQQVTLRCSPKSGHDTVSWYQQALGQGPQFIFQYYEEEERQRGNFPDRFSGHQFPNYSSELNVNALLLGDSALYLCASSFGPGAYYEQYFGPGTRLTVT.

The rearrangement links TRBV23-1 to TRBJ1-2; tentative D call: TRBD1 (6 bases). TRBV23-1 is sorted into the ORF group, with uncertain function. Trimming took off 8 bases at V and 4 bases at J, with 20 bases between the two ends. This CDR3 contains 15 residues. The CDR3 sequence: CASPVGGPLIYGYTF. The DNA for the CDR3 is TGCGCCAGCCCGGTGGGGGGCCCCTTGATCTATGGCTACACCTTC.

This chain links TRBV10-2 with TRBJ2-1; 9 bases align to TRBD2. The CDR3 has 15 residues. Unmatched junction bases numbered 7, after V lost 6 bases and J lost 4 bases. The germline V gene has CDR1 WSHSY and CDR2 SAAADI. The CDR3 sequence: CASSAGLAGYNEQFF. The DNA for the CDR3 is TGCGCCAGCAGCGCGGGGCTAGCGGGATACAATGAGCAGTTCTTC.

The chain couples TRBV7-9 to TRBJ2-1, with D perhaps matching TRBD2 (6 bases). Looked up from germline, CDR1 is SEHNR and CDR2 is FQNEAQ (reference sequence). This CDR3 spans 17 amino acids. V was pared by 0 bases and J by 1 base, with 13 bases between. The CDR3 is CASSLAAGPVSYNEQFF. The CDR3 bases are TGTGCCAGCAGCTTAGCGGCGGGGCCCGTATCCTACAATGAGCAGTTCTTC.

This sequence joins TRBV13 and TRBJ2-6; D gene ambiguous. The V end was cut by 6 bases, the J end by 0 bases, with 15 bases between. The germline V gene encodes CDR1 PRHDT and CDR2 FYEKMQ (reference sequence). CDR3 length equals 17 residues. CDR3 residues: CASRSPGHHSGANVLTF. DNA for the CDR3: TGTGCCAGCAGGTCACCCGGGCACCACTCTGGGGCCAACGTCCTGACTTTC.

V and J are TRBV4-3 and TRBJ2-1; 10 bases are a match to TRBD2. Unmatched junction bases numbered 4, after V lost 1 base and J lost 7 bases. This CDR3 contains 15 residues. CDR1 is LGHNA and CDR2 is YSLEER in the germline V gene. The CDR3: CASSQASGRANEQFF. Here the CDR3 DNA reads TGCGCCAGCAGCCAAGCCAGCGGGAGGGCGAATGAGCAGTTCTTC.

The chain carries TRBV5-1 and TRBJ2-3; D unresolved. Germline V lookup: CDR1 SGHRS, CDR2 YFSETQ. V was clipped by 4 bases and J by 1 base, with 10 bases between them. The CDR3 contains 14 residues. As DNA, the CDR3 is TGCGCCAGCAGCGCCGACTCCCGCACAGATACGCAGTATTTT. Translation: CASSADSRTDTQYF.

V gene TRBV19 combines with J gene TRBJ1-1; D gene uncertain. Germline V gene sequence: CDR1 LNHDA, CDR2 SQIVND (reference sequence). V was trimmed by 3 bases and J by 1 base, leaving 12 bases between them. This CDR3 comprises 15 residues. The chain's CDR3 is CASSMATWRNTEAFF. CDR3 nucleotide sequence: TGTGCCAGTAGTATGGCGACTTGGCGGAACACTGAAGCTTTCTTT.

The CDR3 reads CASQVISTDTQYF. As DNA, the CDR3 is TGTGCCAGTCAGGTAATAAGCACAGATACGCAGTATTTT. This sequence joins TRBV6-1 and TRBJ2-3; unclear D gene. Germline-derived CDR1 and CDR2 are MNHNS and SASEGT. Deletions cut 9 bases from V and 0 bases from J, with 10 bases between. The CDR3 loop spans 13 amino acids.

The genes are TRBV2 and TRBJ2-7; D gene uncertain. Germline CDR1 reads SNHLY; CDR2 reads FYNNEI. V lost 6 bases and J 0 bases, leaving 9 bases between the germline ends. CDR3 size: 13 residues. CDR3 amino acids: CASRIEISYEQYF. In nucleotides, the CDR3 is TGTGCCAGCAGAATAGAAATCTCCTACGAGCAGTACTTC.

The chain uses TRBV28 and TRBJ1-2; weak D call: TRBD1 (6 bases). The germline V gene has CDR1 MDHEN and CDR2 SYDVKM. This CDR3 comprises 14 residues. V lost 2 bases to trimming and J lost 7 bases, with 14 bases between them. This chain's CDR3 is CASSLNPGAVGYTF. CDR3 nucleotide sequence: TGTGCCAGCAGTTTAAACCCAGGGGCAGTTGGCTACACCTTC.